Below, 7 T cell receptor beta chains from the same sample are listed, as sequenced in a study of T-cell memory formation after mild COVID-19. MiXCR, applied by TCRdb to the 5' RACE reads, yields one record per CDR3 protein. The sample has 200,000 to 300,000 distinct CDR3 sequences; 9.4% are singletons. The sequenced material came from PBMCs or a T cell subset sorted from them (not recorded which). The receptors were gathered from a man aged 18 to 29 who had mild COVID-19 (a few samples of this study predate the infection). Cell type and time point are not known.

The chain is built from TRBV7-9 and TRBJ1-5; D gene uncertain. Germline V gene lookup returns CDR1 SEHNR and CDR2 FQNEAQ (reference sequence). Between the trimmed V and J ends, which lost 4 bases and 0 bases, there was a span of 10 bases. The CDR3 covers 15 residues. CDR3 nucleotides: TGTGCCAGCAGCTCTGCAGACCATAGCAATCAGCCCCAGCATTTT. Its protein is CASSSADHSNQPQHF.

In this sample, this clonotype turned up a few times. This rearrangement joins TRBV9 to TRBJ2-2, with 8 bases aligning to TRBD1. After removal of 4 bases from V and 6 bases from J, the junction contained 11 bases not matched to a gene. This CDR3 comprises 16 residues. The germline V gene encodes CDR1 SGDLS and CDR2 YYNGEE. CDR3 nucleotides: TGTGCCAGCAGCACCCGGACAGGGAGTATGGCCGGGGAGCTGTTTTTT. It yields the protein CASSTRTGSMAGELFF. Full variable domain (outside the CDR3, taken from reference TRBV9 and TRBJ2-2): DSGVTQTPKHLITATGQRVTLRCSPRSGDLSVYWYQQSLDQGLQFLIQYYNGEERAKGNILERFSAQQFPDLHSELNLSSLELGDSALYFCASSTRTGSMAGELFFGEGSRLTVL.

This clonotype was counted between two and nine times. The rearrangement joins TRBV29-1 to TRBJ2-3, with TRBD2 matching 7 bases. V lost 5 bases and J lost 2; bases outside the gene matches: 4. The CDR3 sequence is 13 residues long. Germline V gene sequence: CDR1 SQVTM, CDR2 ANQGSEA. CDR3 sequence (DNA): TGCAGCGTTTGGGGGGGAATCACAGATACGCAGTATTTT. Translated: CSVWGGITDTQYF.

This clonotype was detected a few times. The chain recombines TRBV9 with TRBJ2-3; D gene unclear. The CDR3 extends over 16 amino acids. V shed 0 bases and J shed 5 bases, with 16 bases lying between them. Germline-derived CDR1 and CDR2 are SGDLS and YYNGEE. CDR3: CASSVGRAQSVDTQYF. In nucleotides, the CDR3 is TGTGCCAGCAGCGTAGGTAGGGCACAGTCAGTAGATACGCAGTATTTT.

The CDR3 protein is CASSLNSRGELFF. CDR3 in DNA: TGTGCCAGCAGCCTCAACTCACGTGGGGAGCTGTTTTTT. The chain uses TRBV14 and TRBJ2-2; no clear D gene. The CDR3 runs to 13 residues. V was cut by 4 bases and J by 8 bases, with 11 bases left in between. Germline V gives CDR1 SGHDN, CDR2 FVKESK.

CDR3 sequence reads: CASSRGSATNEKLFF. DNA of the CDR3: TGCGCCAGCAGCAGAGGGAGTGCAACTAATGAAAAACTGTTTTTT. The V and J genes are TRBV5-1 and TRBJ1-4; no clear D gene. Germline loops: CDR1 SGHRS, CDR2 YFSETQ. V lost 4 bases, J lost 0 bases, and 10 bases lay in between. The CDR3 consists of 15 residues.

The chain links TRBV3-1 to TRBJ2-7; 7 nucleotides agree with TRBD1. This CDR3 has 14 amino acids. V was pared by 1 base and J by 1 base, with 1 base of the junction left unmatched. Germline CDR1 is LGHDT and CDR2 is YNNKEL (reference sequence). The CDR3 nucleotides read TGTGCCAGCAGCCAAGGGGGACAGTCCTACGAGCAGTACGTC. Amino acid sequence: CASSQGGQSYEQYV.